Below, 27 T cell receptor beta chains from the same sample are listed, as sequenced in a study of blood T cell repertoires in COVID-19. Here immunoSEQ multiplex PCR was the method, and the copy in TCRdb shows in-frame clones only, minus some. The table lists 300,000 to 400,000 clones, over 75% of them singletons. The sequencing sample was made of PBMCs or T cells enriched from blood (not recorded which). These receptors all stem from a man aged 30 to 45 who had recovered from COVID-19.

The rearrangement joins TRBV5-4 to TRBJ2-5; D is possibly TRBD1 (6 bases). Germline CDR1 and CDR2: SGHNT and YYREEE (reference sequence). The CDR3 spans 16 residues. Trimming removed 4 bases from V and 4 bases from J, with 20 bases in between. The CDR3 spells CASSPGQSRGTETQYF. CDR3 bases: TGTGCCAGCAGCCCAGGACAGAGTCGAGGGACAGAGACCCAGTACTTC.

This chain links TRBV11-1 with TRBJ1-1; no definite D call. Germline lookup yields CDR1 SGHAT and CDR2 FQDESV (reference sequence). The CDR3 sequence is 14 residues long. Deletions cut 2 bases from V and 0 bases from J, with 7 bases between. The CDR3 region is CASSLFDMNTEAFF. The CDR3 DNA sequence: TGTGCCAGCAGCTTATTTGACATGAACACTGAAGCTTTCTTT.

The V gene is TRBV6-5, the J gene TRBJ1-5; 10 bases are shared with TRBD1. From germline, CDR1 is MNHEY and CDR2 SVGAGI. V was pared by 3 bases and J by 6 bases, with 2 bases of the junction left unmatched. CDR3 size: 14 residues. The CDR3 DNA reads TGTGCCAGCAGTTATGGGACAGGGGTTCAGCCCCAGCATTTT. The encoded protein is CASSYGTGVQPQHF.

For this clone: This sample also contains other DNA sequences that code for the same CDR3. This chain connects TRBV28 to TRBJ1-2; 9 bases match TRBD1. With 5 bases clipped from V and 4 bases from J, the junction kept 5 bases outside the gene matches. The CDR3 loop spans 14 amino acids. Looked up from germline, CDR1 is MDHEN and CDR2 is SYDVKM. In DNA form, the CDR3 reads TGTGCCAGCAGTCCCCCGGGACAGGGCTATGGCTACACCTTC. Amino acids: CASSPPGQGYGYTF.

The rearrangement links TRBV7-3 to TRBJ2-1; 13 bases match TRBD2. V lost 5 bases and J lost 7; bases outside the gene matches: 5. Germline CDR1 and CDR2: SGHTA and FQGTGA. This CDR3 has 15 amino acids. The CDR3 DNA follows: TGTGCCAGCAGCCCACTAGCGGGGGGGACGAATGAGCAGTTCTTC. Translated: CASSPLAGGTNEQFF.

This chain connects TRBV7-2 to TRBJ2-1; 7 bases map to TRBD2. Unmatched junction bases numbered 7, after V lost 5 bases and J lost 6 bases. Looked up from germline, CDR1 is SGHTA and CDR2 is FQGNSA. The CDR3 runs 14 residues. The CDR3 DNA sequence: TGTGCCAGCAGCCCCCGGACTAGTATCAATGAGCAGTTCTTC. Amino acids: CASSPRTSINEQFF.

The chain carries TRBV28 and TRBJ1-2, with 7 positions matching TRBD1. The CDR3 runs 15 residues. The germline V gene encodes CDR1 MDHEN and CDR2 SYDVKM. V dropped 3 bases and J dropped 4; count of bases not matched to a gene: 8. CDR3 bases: TGTGCCAGCAGTTTGCCCCCGGGACAGTTCTATGGCTACACCTTC. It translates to CASSLPPGQFYGYTF.

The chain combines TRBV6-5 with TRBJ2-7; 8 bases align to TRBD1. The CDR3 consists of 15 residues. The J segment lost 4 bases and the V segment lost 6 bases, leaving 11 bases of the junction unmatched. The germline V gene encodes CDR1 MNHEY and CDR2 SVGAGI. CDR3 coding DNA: TGTGCCAGCAGGGGCGGGTCAGGGGGCACTTACGAGCAGTACTTC. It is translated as CASRGGSGGTYEQYF.

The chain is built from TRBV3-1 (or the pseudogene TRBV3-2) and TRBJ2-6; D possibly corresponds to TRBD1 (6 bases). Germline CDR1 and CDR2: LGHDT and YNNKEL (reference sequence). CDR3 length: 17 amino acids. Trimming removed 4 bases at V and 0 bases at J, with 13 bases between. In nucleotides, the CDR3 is TGTGCCAGCAGCCCTGCGCAGGGGAACTCTGGGGCCAACGTCCTGACTTTC. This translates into CASSPAQGNSGANVLTF.

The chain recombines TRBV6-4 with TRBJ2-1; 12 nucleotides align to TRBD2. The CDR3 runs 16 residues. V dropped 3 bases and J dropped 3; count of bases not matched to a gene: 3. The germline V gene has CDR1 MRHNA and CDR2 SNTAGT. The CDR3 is CASSERTSGVYNEQFF. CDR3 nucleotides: TGTGCCAGCAGTGAACGGACTAGCGGGGTCTACAATGAGCAGTTCTTC.

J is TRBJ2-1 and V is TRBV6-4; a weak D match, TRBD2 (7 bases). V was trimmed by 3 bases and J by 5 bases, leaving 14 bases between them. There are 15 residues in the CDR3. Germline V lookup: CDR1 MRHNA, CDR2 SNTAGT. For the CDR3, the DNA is TGTGCCAGCAGTGATCAGGCGGGGGCAAACAATGAGCAGTTCTTC. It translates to CASSDQAGANNEQFF.

The CDR3 loop reads CASSLGYRRETQYF. CDR3 sequence (DNA): TGTGCCAGCAGCTTAGGGTACCGGAGAGAGACCCAGTACTTC. The chain links TRBV11-2 to TRBJ2-5, with no clear D. The V end lost 1 base, the J end lost 4 bases, and 10 bases lay between the germline ends. The CDR3 is 14 amino acids. The germline CDR1 and CDR2 sequences are SGHAT and FQNNGV.

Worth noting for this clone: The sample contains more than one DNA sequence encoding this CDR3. Here the CDR3 DNA reads TGTGCCAGCAGCGTAGGCCCAGGGGCGGGCTATGGCTACACCTTC. Translation gives CASSVGPGAGYGYTF. The J gene is TRBJ1-2, the V gene TRBV9, with D possibly TRBD1 on 6 matching bases. CDR1 and CDR2 from the germline V gene are SGDLS and YYNGEE. The CDR3 extends over 15 amino acids. V lost 0 bases, J lost 4 bases, and 13 bases lay in between. Based on the CDR3 plus reference TRBV9 and TRBJ1-2, the full variable domain is DSGVTQTPKHLITATGQRVTLRCSPRSGDLSVYWYQQSLDQGLQFLIQYYNGEERAKGNILERFSAQQFPDLHSELNLSSLELGDSALYFCASSVGPGAGYGYTFGSGTRLTVV.

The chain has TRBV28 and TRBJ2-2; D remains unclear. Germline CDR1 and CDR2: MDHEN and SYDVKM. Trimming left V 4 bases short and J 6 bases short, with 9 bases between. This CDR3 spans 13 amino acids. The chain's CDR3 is CASSSNSPGELFF. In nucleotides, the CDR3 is TGTGCCAGCAGTTCGAATAGCCCCGGGGAGCTGTTTTTT.

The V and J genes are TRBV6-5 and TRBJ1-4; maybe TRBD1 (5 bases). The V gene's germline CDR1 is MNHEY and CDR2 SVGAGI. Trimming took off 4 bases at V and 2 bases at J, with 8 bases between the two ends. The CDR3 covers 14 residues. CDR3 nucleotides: TGTGCCAGCAGTTTCAGGGTTACTAATGAAAAACTGTTTTTT. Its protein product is CASSFRVTNEKLFF.

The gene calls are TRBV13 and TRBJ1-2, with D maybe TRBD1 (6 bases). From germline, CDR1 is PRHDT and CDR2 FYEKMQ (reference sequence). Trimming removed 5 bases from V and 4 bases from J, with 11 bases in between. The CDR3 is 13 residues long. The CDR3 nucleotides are TGTGCCAGCAGCCCGGGACAAAGCTATGGCTACACCTTC. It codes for CASSPGQSYGYTF.

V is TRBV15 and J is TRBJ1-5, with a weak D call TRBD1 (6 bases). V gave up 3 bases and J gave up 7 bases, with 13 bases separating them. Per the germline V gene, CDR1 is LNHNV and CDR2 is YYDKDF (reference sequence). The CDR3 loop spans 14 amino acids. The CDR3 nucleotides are TGTGCCACCAGCAGTATTACAGGGAAGCAGCCCCAGCATTTT. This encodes CATSSITGKQPQHF.

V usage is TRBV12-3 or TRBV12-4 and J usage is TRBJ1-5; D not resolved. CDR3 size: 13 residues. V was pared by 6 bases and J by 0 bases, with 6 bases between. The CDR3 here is CASRRSSNQPQHF. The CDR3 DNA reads TGTGCCAGCAGGCGGAGTAGCAATCAGCCCCAGCATTTT.

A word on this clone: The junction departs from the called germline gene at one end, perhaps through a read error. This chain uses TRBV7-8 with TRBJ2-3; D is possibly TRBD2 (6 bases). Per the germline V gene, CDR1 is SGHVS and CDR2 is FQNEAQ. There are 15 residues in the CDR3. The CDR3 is CASTLRPGGTDTQYF. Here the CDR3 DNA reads TGTGCCAGCACCTTAAGGCCCGGGGGAACGGATACGCAGTATTTT.

The CDR3: CASSARASLAGGRYNEQFF. CDR3 bases: TGTGCCAGCAGCGCCCGGGCTAGTCTAGCGGGGGGCCGTTACAATGAGCAGTTCTTC. This sequence joins TRBV9 and TRBJ2-1; TRBD2 agrees at 11 bases. In germline, CDR1 is SGDLS, CDR2 YYNGEE. V shed 3 bases and J 4 bases; nucleotides not matched to a gene: 15. The CDR3 has 19 amino acids.

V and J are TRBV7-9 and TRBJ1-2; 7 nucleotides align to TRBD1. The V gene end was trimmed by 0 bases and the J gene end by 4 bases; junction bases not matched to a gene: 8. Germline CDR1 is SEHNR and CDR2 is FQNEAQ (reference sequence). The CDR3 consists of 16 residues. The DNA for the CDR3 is TGTGCCAGCAGCTTAGCCCCCCCAGGGGGTTTCTATGGCTACACCTTC. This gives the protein CASSLAPPGGFYGYTF.

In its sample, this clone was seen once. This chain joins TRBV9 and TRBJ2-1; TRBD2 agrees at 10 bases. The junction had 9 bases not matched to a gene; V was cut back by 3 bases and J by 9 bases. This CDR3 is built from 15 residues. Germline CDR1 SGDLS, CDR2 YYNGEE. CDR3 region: CASSAPGLASGEQFF. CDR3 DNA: TGTGCCAGCAGCGCACCGGGACTAGCGTCTGGTGAGCAGTTCTTC.

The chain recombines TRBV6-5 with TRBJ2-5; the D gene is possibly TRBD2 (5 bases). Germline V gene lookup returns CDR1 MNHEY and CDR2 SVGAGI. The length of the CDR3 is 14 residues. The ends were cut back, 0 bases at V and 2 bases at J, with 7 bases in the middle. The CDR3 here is CASSYSRDQETQYF. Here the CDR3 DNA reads TGTGCCAGCAGTTACTCCCGGGATCAAGAGACCCAGTACTTC.

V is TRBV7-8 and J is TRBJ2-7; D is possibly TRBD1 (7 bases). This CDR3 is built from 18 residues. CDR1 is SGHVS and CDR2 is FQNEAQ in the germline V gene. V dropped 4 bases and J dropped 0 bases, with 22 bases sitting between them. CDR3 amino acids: CASSWSMGGTVDSYEQYF. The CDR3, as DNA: TGTGCCAGCAGCTGGTCTATGGGCGGGACAGTTGACTCCTACGAGCAGTACTTC.

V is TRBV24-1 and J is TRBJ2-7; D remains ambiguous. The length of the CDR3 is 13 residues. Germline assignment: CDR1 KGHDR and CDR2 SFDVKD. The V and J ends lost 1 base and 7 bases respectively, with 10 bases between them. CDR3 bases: TGTGCCACCAGTGATTTCGCGGCAGCTGAGCAGTACTTC. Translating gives CATSDFAAAEQYF.

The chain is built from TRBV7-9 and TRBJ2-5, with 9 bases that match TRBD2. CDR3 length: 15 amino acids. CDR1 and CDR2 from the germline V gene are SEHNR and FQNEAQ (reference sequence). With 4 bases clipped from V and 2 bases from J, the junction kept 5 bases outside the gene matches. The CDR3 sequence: CASSSGTSRQETQYF. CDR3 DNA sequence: TGTGCCAGCAGCTCCGGGACTAGCAGACAAGAGACCCAGTACTTC.

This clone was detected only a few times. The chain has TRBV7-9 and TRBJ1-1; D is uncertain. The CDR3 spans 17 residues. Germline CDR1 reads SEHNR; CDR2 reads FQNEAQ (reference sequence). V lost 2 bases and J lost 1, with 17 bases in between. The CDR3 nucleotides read TGTGCCAGCAGCTTATACAGCCAAAGTTTCACGAACACTGAAGCTTTCTTT. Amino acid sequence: CASSLYSQSFTNTEAFF.